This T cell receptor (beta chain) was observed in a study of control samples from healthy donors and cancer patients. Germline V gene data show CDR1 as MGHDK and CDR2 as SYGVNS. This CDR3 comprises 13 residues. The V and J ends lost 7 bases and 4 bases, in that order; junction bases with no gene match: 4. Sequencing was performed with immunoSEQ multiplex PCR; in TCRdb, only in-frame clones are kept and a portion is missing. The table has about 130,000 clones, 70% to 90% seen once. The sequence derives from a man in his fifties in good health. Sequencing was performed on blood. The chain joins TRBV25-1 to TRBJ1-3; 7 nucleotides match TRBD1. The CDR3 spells CASIATGGNTIYF. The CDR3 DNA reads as TGTGCCAGCATCGCGACAGGGGGAAACACCATATATTTT.